This entry describes one T cell receptor beta chain. The record originates from a study of cytomegalovirus exposure and HLA in healthy donors. Trimming stripped 0 bases from V and 3 bases from J, with 8 bases between. Germline-derived CDR1 and CDR2 are LNHDA and SQIVND (reference sequence). The length of the CDR3 is 14 residues. Produced via immunoSEQ multiplex PCR; TCRdb's table is partial and in-frame only. The sample lists approximately 160,000 clones; 70% to 90% were seen once. The specimen was PBMCs. The chain has TRBV19 and TRBJ1-1; TRBD1 might be the D (5 bases). The source of this sequence is a woman aged 18-29 years in good health and CMV-seropositive. CDR3 sequence: CASSIDWGDTEAFF. The CDR3 coding sequence is TGTGCCAGTAGTATAGATTGGGGGGACACTGAAGCTTTCTTT.